Sequencing of this TCR beta chain was carried out in a study of blood T cells in healthy people across ages. The people who gave samples were healthy Caucasians from Russia, aged roughly 6 to 95. CDR3 length equals 15 residues. Germline loops: CDR1 DFQATT, CDR2 SNEGSKA (reference sequence). V was pared by 3 bases and J by 0 bases, with 14 bases between. The use of a sample-barcoded 5' primer and a J-beta primer mix characterized a second PCR of roughly 7 to 11 cycles. With 12 random nucleotides, a template-switch adaptor tagged each individual cDNA molecule. TCRdb re-analysed the 5' RACE reads in MiXCR, keeping a single row per CDR3 protein. The sample lists around 900,000 distinct CDR3 sequences; about 28% were seen once. This clonotype was counted at least ten times.

The chain links TRBV20-1 to TRBJ1-2; maybe TRBD1 (5 bases). The TCR comes from a woman of 80 years or more in good health. Specimen: blood. CDR3 region: CSARGDRQTNYGYTF. The CDR3 DNA is TGCAGTGCTAGGGGTGACCGACAGACTAACTATGGCTACACCTTC.